These 29 T cell receptor beta chains share one sample of origin, sequenced in a study of siplizumab effects on memory and regulatory T cells. The assay was immunoSEQ multiplex PCR, and TCRdb's table has in-frame clones only and misses some. The sample includes approximately 100,000 clones, roughly 94% of them seen just once. Sequencing used non-Treg CD4+ T cells sorted from blood. The origin of the receptors is a human donor in good health.

This clone was seen a few times. The V gene is TRBV28, the J gene TRBJ1-5, with D unresolved. Trimming removed 6 bases from V and 3 bases from J, with 15 bases in between. The CDR3 has 15 amino acids. Germline V gives CDR1 MDHEN, CDR2 SYDVKM. The CDR3 DNA is TGTGCCAGCAGCCGGACCGATCTCTCCAATCAGCCCCAGCATTTT. Residues: CASSRTDLSNQPQHF. Using reference TRBV28 and TRBJ1-5 for the parts outside the CDR3, the full variable domain is DVKVTQSSRYLVKRTGEKVFLECVQDMDHENMFWYRQDPGLGLRLIYFSYDVKMKEKGDIPEGYSVSREKKERFSLILESASTNQTSMYLCASSRTDLSNQPQHFGDGTRLSIL.

With regard to this clone: Other DNA sequences in the same sample also yield this CDR3. The V and J genes are TRBV18 and TRBJ1-1; D is perhaps TRBD1 (5 bases). The CDR3 is made up of 13 amino acids. V was pared by 6 bases and J by 1 base, with 9 bases between. Germline assignment: CDR1 KGHSH and CDR2 LQKENI. The CDR3 sequence is CASSLDRNTEAFF. In nucleotides, the CDR3 is TGTGCCAGCTCCCTAGACAGGAACACTGAAGCTTTCTTT.

The chain joins TRBV20-1 to TRBJ2-5; D ambiguous. CDR1 and CDR2 from the germline V gene are DFQATT and SNEGSKA (reference sequence). The V end lost 6 bases, the J end lost 7 bases, and 12 bases lay between the germline ends. The CDR3 has 11 residues. CDR3 sequence: CSARTAGTQYF. As DNA, the CDR3 is TGCAGTGCCAGGACGGCCGGGACCCAGTACTTC.

The J gene is TRBJ1-1, the V gene TRBV6-5; D is uncertain. From germline, CDR1 is MNHEY and CDR2 SVGAGI. The CDR3 runs 15 residues. Trimming cost V 7 bases and J 1 base, with 16 bases left between them. The CDR3 DNA is TGTGCCAGCAAACTTTCAAGTGGTTCGAACACTGAAGCTTTCTTT. Amino acids: CASKLSSGSNTEAFF.

The rearrangement joins TRBV20-1 to TRBJ1-1; 8 positions agree with TRBD1. Germline loops: CDR1 DFQATT, CDR2 SNEGSKA (reference sequence). The CDR3 length is 11 residues. CDR3 sequence (DNA): TGCGTGGGTGACAGGGGCGCTGAAGCTTTCTTT. As protein: CVGDRGAEAFF.

The V call is TRBV5-3, the J call TRBJ2-4; the D gene is possibly TRBD1 (6 bases). TRBV5-3 is known as an ORF, though its function is uncertain. This CDR3 has 16 residues. V lost 3 bases and J lost 5, with 18 bases in between. CDR3 loop: CARSWGPLLAENIQYF. DNA of the CDR3: TGTGCCAGAAGCTGGGGGCCTCTGCTTGCCGAAAACATTCAGTACTTC.

The chain has TRBV25-1 and TRBJ2-7; D perhaps matches TRBD2 (5 bases). The CDR3 has 15 residues. V was cut by 4 bases and J by 4 bases, with 17 bases left in between. Germline CDR1 and CDR2: MGHDK and SYGVNS. Written as DNA, the CDR3 is TGTGCCAGCAGTGCCCCGACGGGGATTCAATACGAGCAGTACTTC. Its protein is CASSAPTGIQYEQYF.

The V call is TRBV28, the J call TRBJ2-7, with 7 bases matching TRBD1. The CDR3 sequence is 16 residues long. The germline V gene has CDR1 MDHEN and CDR2 SYDVKM. Trimming took 1 base from V and 0 from J; bases not matched to a gene: 6. The CDR3 nucleotides are TGTGCCAGCAGTTTATTCATCGGACAGGACTCCTACGAGCAGTACTTC. It codes for CASSLFIGQDSYEQYF.

V usage is TRBV28 and J usage is TRBJ1-4; D unresolved. There are 15 residues in the CDR3. The germline CDR1 and CDR2 sequences are MDHEN and SYDVKM. The V gene lost 3 bases and the J gene lost 0 bases, with 8 bases spanning the gap. The CDR3 DNA is TGTGCCAGCAGTTTGTACGGATCAACTAATGAAAAACTGTTTTTT. This codes for CASSLYGSTNEKLFF.

The chain couples TRBV30 to TRBJ2-3; 8 positions match TRBD2. V lost 1 base, J lost 2 bases, and 8 bases stayed unmatched. CDR1 and CDR2 from the germline V gene are GTSNPN and SVGIG (reference sequence). The CDR3 is 16 residues long. The chain's CDR3 is CAWSGLALRYTDTQYF. CDR3 bases: TGTGCCTGGAGTGGACTAGCGCTACGGTACACAGATACGCAGTATTTT.

Here the CDR3 reads CAIRTGGNYGYTF. The CDR3 DNA sequence: TGTGCCATCAGGACAGGCGGAAACTATGGCTACACCTTC. The chain couples TRBV28 to TRBJ1-2, with 7 positions matching TRBD1. The CDR3 contains 13 residues. The V gene's germline CDR1 is MDHEN and CDR2 SYDVKM. V shed 10 bases, J shed 2 bases, and the junction held 7 bases outside the gene matches.

The chain carries TRBV5-8 and TRBJ2-2; 10 positions agree with TRBD1. After removal of 9 bases from V and 7 bases from J, the junction contained 3 bases not matched to a gene. Germline CDR1 and CDR2: SGHTS and YDEGEE. The CDR3 has 12 amino acids. CDR3 coding DNA: TGTGCCAAGGGACAGGGGAACGGGGAGCTGTTTTTT. The encoded protein is CAKGQGNGELFF.

The chain recombines TRBV6-1 with TRBJ1-1; D not certain. The CDR3 contains 13 residues. Between the trimmed V and J ends, which lost 8 bases and 0 bases, there was a span of 10 bases. Germline CDR1 and CDR2: MNHNS and SASEGT. The CDR3 nucleotides read TGTGCCAGCCTAAGAAATCTGAACACTGAAGCTTTCTTT. It specifies CASLRNLNTEAFF.

The chain couples TRBV15 to TRBJ2-1; 10 positions agree with TRBD1. The CDR3 has 19 residues. The V gene's germline CDR1 is LNHNV and CDR2 YYDKDF (reference sequence). J gave up 9 bases and V 0 bases, and 17 bases lay outside the gene matches. The CDR3 region is CATSRDFRVGTGVNTEQFF. The CDR3, as DNA: TGTGCCACCAGCAGAGATTTTCGGGTAGGGACAGGGGTAAATACTGAGCAGTTCTTC.

The gene calls are TRBV12-5 and TRBJ1-2; D might be TRBD1 (5 bases). With 5 bases removed from V and 7 bases from J, the gap between germline ends came to 26 bases. Per the germline V gene, CDR1 is LGHNT and CDR2 is FRNRAP. The CDR3 contains 17 residues. CDR3 region: CASGPPAGGIHIFGYTF. The CDR3 nucleotides are TGTGCTAGTGGTCCCCCTGCGGGGGGAATCCATATATTTGGCTACACCTTC.

The table lists this clone with a few counts. The V gene is TRBV7-9, the J gene TRBJ1-2; 8 nucleotides match TRBD1. Germline CDR1 reads SEHNR; CDR2 reads FQNEAQ (reference sequence). The CDR3 is 14 residues long. The trim removed 5 bases at V and 6 bases at J, leaving 8 bases unmatched. CDR3 residues: CASSHGTGINGYTF. As DNA, the CDR3 is TGTGCCAGCAGCCACGGGACAGGTATTAATGGCTACACCTTC.

The chain is built from TRBV5-1 and TRBJ2-2, with D unclear. This CDR3 has 15 residues. The germline CDR1 and CDR2 sequences are SGHRS and YFSETQ. V dropped 7 bases and J dropped 6 bases, with 19 bases sitting between them. In DNA form, the CDR3 reads TGCGCCAGCGCCCAGCTTTCGGGTGAGGCCGGGGAGCTGTTTTTT. Protein product: CASAQLSGEAGELFF.

A few counts support this clone. The chain links TRBV4-1 to TRBJ2-1, with 14 bases that match TRBD2. V shed 5 bases and J 5 bases; nucleotides not matched to a gene: 8. This CDR3 comprises 17 residues. The germline V gene encodes CDR1 MGHRA and CDR2 YSYEKL. The CDR3 sequence is CASSTRTSGRINNEQFF. The DNA for the CDR3 is TGCGCCAGCAGCACTCGGACTAGCGGGAGGATCAACAATGAGCAGTTCTTC.

CDR3 nucleotides: TGTGCCAGTAGTATTAGCGCGATCGGGGGCTACACCTTC. Amino acid sequence: CASSISAIGGYTF. The V call is TRBV19, the J call TRBJ1-2; no definite D call. CDR3 length: 13 residues. The V and J ends lost 3 bases and 8 bases respectively, with 13 bases between them. Germline-derived CDR1 and CDR2 are LNHDA and SQIVND (reference sequence).

The CDR3 DNA sequence: TGCGCCAGCAGCTTGGAATTAGCGGGAGGGTATGAGCAGTTCTTC. Translated, it gives CASSLELAGGYEQFF. This chain connects TRBV5-1 to TRBJ2-1; 11 bases are shared with TRBD2. The germline CDR1 and CDR2 sequences are SGHRS and YFSETQ. The CDR3 runs 15 residues. The V segment lost 0 bases and the J segment 8 bases; nucleotides outside the gene matches: 4. Drawing the rest from reference TRBV5-1 and TRBJ2-1, the complete variable domain is KAGVTQTPRYLIKTRGQQVTLSCSPISGHRSVSWYQQTPGQGLQFLFEYFSETQRNKGNFPGRFSGRQFSNSRSEMNVSTLELGDSALYLCASSLELAGGYEQFFGPGTRLTVL.

The chain links TRBV18 to TRBJ1-4, with 9 bases that match TRBD1. Germline values: CDR1 KGHSH, CDR2 LQKENI. V was pared by 5 bases and J by 4 bases, with 5 bases of the junction left unmatched. The CDR3 is 15 residues long. The CDR3 bases are TGTGCCAGCTCAAGATGGACAGGGGTTAATGAAAAACTGTTTTTT. This gives the protein CASSRWTGVNEKLFF.

The table lists this clone with a count of one. The gene calls are TRBV5-6 and TRBJ2-7; D not resolved. Deletions cut 4 bases from V and 0 bases from J, with 2 bases between. The CDR3 totals 11 residues. From germline, CDR1 is SGHDT and CDR2 YYEEEE. CDR3 DNA sequence: TGTGCCAGCAGCCACTCCTACGAGCAGTACTTC. Protein: CASSHSYEQYF.

This rearrangement joins TRBV2 to TRBJ2-5, with 12 bases fitting TRBD2. With 6 bases clipped from V and 2 bases from J, the junction kept 7 bases outside the gene matches. The germline CDR1 and CDR2 sequences are SNHLY and FYNNEI. This CDR3 comprises 16 residues. Written as DNA, the CDR3 is TGTGCCAGCAGCAAGGCCCTAGCGGGAGGGCAAGAGACCCAGTACTTC. Protein sequence: CASSKALAGGQETQYF.

The gene calls are TRBV6-5 and TRBJ2-7; D is possibly TRBD2 (5 bases). V was trimmed by 3 bases and J by 5 bases, leaving 17 bases between them. In germline, CDR1 is MNHEY, CDR2 SVGAGI. The CDR3 totals 15 residues. The CDR3 here is CASSYRDPGFHEQYF. CDR3 DNA: TGTGCCAGCAGTTATCGGGATCCCGGTTTCCACGAGCAGTACTTC.

J is TRBJ1-2 and V is TRBV28; D not resolved. The V end was cut by 5 bases, the J end by 8 bases, with 15 bases between. Germline lookup yields CDR1 MDHEN and CDR2 SYDVKM. CDR3 length: 13 residues. Here the CDR3 reads CASSLGEVRGYTF. CDR3 DNA: TGTGCCAGCAGTCTTGGAGAAGTTCGGGGCTACACCTTC.

The rearrangement links TRBV30 to TRBJ2-7; D possibly corresponds to TRBD1 (5 bases). CDR3 length equals 11 residues. Germline V CDR1 and CDR2: GTSNPN, SVGIG (reference sequence). The DNA of the CDR3 is TGTCTTGGACATCTGTCCTACGAGCAGTACTTC. Translation: CLGHLSYEQYF.

CDR3 bases: TGTGCCAGTAGGACCGACACAGGGGAAAATGAGCAGTTCTTC. The encoded protein is CASRTDTGENEQFF. The J gene is TRBJ2-1, the V gene TRBV19, with 7 bases fitting TRBD1. V gave up 6 bases and J gave up 7 bases; unmatched junction bases: 9. CDR1 LNHDA and CDR2 SQIVND come from the germline V gene (reference sequence). CDR3 length: 14 residues. The full variable domain, in which reference TRBV19 and TRBJ2-1 provide the parts outside the CDR3, is DGGITQSPKYLFRKEGQNVTLSCEQNLNHDAMYWYRQDPGQGLRLIYYSQIVNDFQKGDIAEGYSVSREKKESFPLTVTSAQKNPTAFYLCASRTDTGENEQFFGPGTRLTVL.

The chain uses TRBV27 and TRBJ2-7, with a possible D match to TRBD2 (6 bases). CDR1 is MNHEY, CDR2 SMNVEV, per germline (reference sequence). The CDR3 totals 14 residues. Deletions cut 7 bases from V and 4 bases from J, with 17 bases between. The CDR3 DNA follows: TGTGCCAGCACCCCGAGCGGCGGGAAGTACGAGCAGTACTTC. This sequence encodes CASTPSGGKYEQYF.

The chain employs TRBV5-6 and TRBJ1-5; unclear D gene. V was shortened by 4 bases and J by 11 bases, with 16 bases between the two germline ends. Germline assignment: CDR1 SGHDT and CDR2 YYEEEE. This CDR3 is 13 amino acids long. The DNA of the CDR3 is TGTGCCAGCAGCCCCGACGGAACATTTACCCAGCATTTT. It translates to CASSPDGTFTQHF.